Here is one T cell receptor (beta chain) with its context. The data are from a study of monozygotic twins with inflammatory bowel disease. The authors ran two nested PCRs of 16 and 9 cycles on TCRalpha and TCRbeta cDNA. TCRdb processed the 5' RACE reads again and assigns one entry to each CDR3 protein, with no DNA. The sample totals 300,000 to 400,000 distinct CDR3 sequences. CDR1 is LNHDA, CDR2 SQIVND, per germline (reference sequence). CDR3 length equals 15 residues. Each donor supplied more than 2 ml of blood. This sequence was found in a human donor with ulcerative colitis or Crohn's disease, or a healthy co-twin of an affected twin (not recorded which). The chain joins TRBV19 to TRBJ2-7; TCRdb's D call of TRBD1 is untestable without DNA. The source material was blood. CDR3 residues: CASRKGGVDPYEQYF.